This T cell receptor (beta chain) was identified in a study of CDR3 diversity in severe acne. The CDR3 runs to 17 residues. CDR1 is SGHVS, CDR2 FQNEAQ, per germline. V shed 5 bases and J shed 0 bases, with 14 bases lying between them. TCRdb re-derived calls from the PCR reads in MiXCR, one entry per CDR3 protein. The table includes approximately 77,000 distinct CDR3 sequences, under 55% detected once. The rearrangement uses TRBV7-8 and TRBJ2-6; the D is unclear. The sequenced material came from blood. The sequence came from a male donor with severe acne vulgaris. CDR3 bases: TGTGCCAGCAGCCCCCCGACCAGTAGCTCTGGGGCCAACGTCCTGACTTTC. It encodes CASSPPTSSSGANVLTF.